This record covers a single TCR beta chain. An end of the junction does not agree with germline; a read error may underlie this. Libraries were prepared by immunoSEQ multiplex PCR; TCRdb keeps only in-frame clonotypes and omits some of them. Altogether 150,000 to 200,000 clones are present, roughly 84% being singletons, with the ten largest covering about 7%. Germline V gene lookup returns CDR1 LNHDA and CDR2 SQIVND (reference sequence). The CDR3 has 16 residues. This specimen comes from a study of blood T cell repertoires in COVID-19. The sample taken for sequencing was peripheral blood. The chain employs TRBV19 and TRBJ2-2, with D tentatively TRBD2 (6 bases). The clonotype comes from a woman between 40 and 55 years old with COVID-19, enrolled during active disease. As DNA, the CDR3 is TGTGCCAGTAGTTTAGAAACCGGAGGGATCACCGGGGAGCTGTTTTTT. As protein: CASSLETGGITGELFF.